These T cell receptor beta chains were read from a single sample in a study of T-cell memory formation after mild COVID-19. TCRdb independently ran MiXCR on the 5' RACE reads; one entry per CDR3 protein. The profile covers 550,000 to 600,000 distinct CDR3 sequences, with roughly 22% appearing a single time and roughly 8.3% taken by the ten largest. Source material: PBMCs or a T cell subset sorted from them (not recorded which). Source of these receptors: an adult woman who had mild COVID-19 (a few samples of this study predate the infection). Cell type and time point are not known. CDR3s leave out the opening cysteine and the closing phenylalanine or tryptophan. Fields, in order: V gene, CDR3 protein.

TRBV20-1 | SAYFSGGTGHEQF
TRBV7-2 | ASSSQSSGTFYEQY
TRBV12-3/TRBV12-4 | ASSFPIQGSPLH
TRBV9 | ASSVVSNTEAF
TRBV4-3 | ASSQVSSHEQF
TRBV9 | ASSVGPGNQPQH
TRBV7-6 | ASSLAGQGASSYNEQF
TRBV7-3 | ASSTEPLSGANVLT
TRBV7-9 | ASSPAPDRYEAF
TRBV29-1 | SVEDQSDEQF
TRBV4-1 | ASSQGRVGTEAF
TRBV6-4 | ASSREGGADTQY
TRBV2 | ASRLRGSYNEQF
TRBV7-2 | ASRGTRGSYEQY
TRBV7-2 | ASSLLFVNTEAF
TRBV29-1 | SVRTGENYGYT
TRBV24-1 | ATSGLAPRGTDTQY
TRBV7-2 | ASSLTLGSNQPQH
TRBV20-1 | SAPGYGETQY
TRBV20-1 | SAEGLAGGPGETQY
TRBV11-2 | ASSLEPAGGLETQY
TRBV9 | ASSQRGSSDTQY
TRBV7-6 | ASSPSYSSYNEQF
TRBV20-1 | SAKGQGELSPLH
TRBV20-1 | SALTPVAWDEQF
TRBV19 | ASSIGLAGYEQY
TRBV7-2 | ASRPTSSGDTQY
TRBV7-6 | ASSSGTGGEQY
TRBV3-1 | ASSQRGDEQY
TRBV5-1 | ASSLAGQGEAF
TRBV12-3/TRBV12-4 | ASSLVRDNEQF
TRBV20-1 | SARSLGHPFNEQF
TRBV6-2/TRBV6-3 | ASSYPPGVEPRNEQF
TRBV20-1 | SARDWSTTYEQY
TRBV7-8 | ASSLAGVAGPWEQY
TRBV7-9 | ASSPRNYYGYT
TRBV15 | ATSRDHGTSGREDYEQY
TRBV6-5 | ASSYTSDRGHTEAF
TRBV20-1 | SARDRLASSSYNEQF
TRBV5-1 | ASSPEGNGYT
TRBV12-3/TRBV12-4 | ASSLGVETYEQY
TRBV19 | ASSATSGASTDTQY
TRBV6-5 | ASSYSGRPSGEQF
TRBV27 | ASSLQGENEQF
TRBV20-1 | SARDRPDRTSTGELF
TRBV4-1 | ASSPTGTGNEKLF
TRBV25-1 | ASSDGGRAETQY
TRBV19 | ASSMMAGLAHDTQY
TRBV12-3/TRBV12-4 | ASSSGGGFHEQY
TRBV29-1 | SVEGQGRYEQY
TRBV11-3 | ASSSGTSNEQF
TRBV20-1 | SAEDRGKGHHTQY
TRBV7-9 | ASSPGQGAGDTQY
TRBV12-3/TRBV12-4 | ASSSHLSGEQY
TRBV15 | ATRSQPRYGYT
TRBV7-9 | ASSSRLAGAARWYEQY
TRBV5-1 | ASSLAAFSYEQY
TRBV20-1 | SAVPGTRDKNIQY
TRBV4-2 | ASSPRSLYTDTQY